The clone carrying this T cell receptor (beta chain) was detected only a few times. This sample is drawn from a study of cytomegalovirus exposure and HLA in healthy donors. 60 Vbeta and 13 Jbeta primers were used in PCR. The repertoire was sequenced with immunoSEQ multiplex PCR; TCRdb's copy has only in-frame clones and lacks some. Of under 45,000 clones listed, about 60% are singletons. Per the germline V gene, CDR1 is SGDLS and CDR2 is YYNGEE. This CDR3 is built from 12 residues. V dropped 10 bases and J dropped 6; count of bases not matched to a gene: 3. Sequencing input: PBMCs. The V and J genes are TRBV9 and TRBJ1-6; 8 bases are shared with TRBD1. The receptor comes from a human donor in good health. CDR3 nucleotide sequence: TGTGCCTCCGGGACAGGTAATTCACCCCTCCACTTT. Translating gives CASGTGNSPLHF.